These T cell receptor beta chains were read from a single sample in a study of blood T cell repertoires in COVID-19. Repertoires were generated with immunoSEQ multiplex PCR, while TCRdb's copy carries only in-frame clones and drops some. The table has some 370,000 clones, around 86% seen once. Sequencing was carried out using PBMCs or T cells enriched from blood (not recorded which). These receptors originate from a woman between 50 and 59 years old who had recovered from COVID-19. CDR3s include the opening cysteine and the closing phenylalanine or tryptophan. Each record gives: CDR3 DNA, CDR3 protein, J gene, D gene, V gene, clone size. The D gene is left open where the match is weak. The size field is filled for only some rows; it gives once, few, many or a size class.

TGTGCCAGCAGTACGGTAGGACAACTCTCTGGAAACACCATATATTTT	CASSTVGQLSGNTIYF	TRBJ1-3	-	TRBV28	few
TGTGCCAGCAGCGTATCTCAGGTCGCCGGTGAAGCTTTCTTT	CASSVSQVAGEAFF	TRBJ1-1	-	TRBV9	-
TGTGCCAGCAGCCTAGACAGAGCCTCTGGAAACACCATATATTTT	CASSLDRASGNTIYF	TRBJ1-3	-	TRBV5-4	few
TGTGCCAGCAGCTTCTGGACAGGGGTTCTGGGCACTGAAGCTTTCTTT	CASSFWTGVLGTEAFF	TRBJ1-1	TRBD1	TRBV7-2	once
TGTGCCAGTCAACTAGCGCCGAGCTCCTACAATGAGCAGTTCTTC	CASQLAPSSYNEQFF	TRBJ2-1	TRBD2	TRBV7-3	few
TGTGCCAGCAGCCCGAGTCGTGGTCAGGGCGGCTACACCTTC	CASSPSRGQGGYTF	TRBJ1-2	-	TRBV7-8	-
TGTGCCATCAGTGATTCGGACAGAGAGAGCAATCAGCCCCAGCATTTT	CAISDSDRESNQPQHF	TRBJ1-5	-	TRBV10-3	-
TGCGCCAGCAGAGATATTAAGCGGGGGCACACAGATACGCAGTATTTT	CASRDIKRGHTDTQYF	TRBJ2-3	TRBD2	TRBV5-1	-
TGTGCCAGCAGTGACCCGACAGGGGCGTTAACTGAAGCTTTCTTT	CASSDPTGALTEAFF	TRBJ1-1	TRBD1	TRBV6-2/TRBV6-3	few
TGTGCCAGCAGTGAACTCGGGACAGCAAACACCGGGGAGCTGTTTTTT	CASSELGTANTGELFF	TRBJ2-2	TRBD1	TRBV25-1	-
TGTGCCAGCAGCTCGACGACAGGCACTGAAGCTTTCTTT	CASSSTTGTEAFF	TRBJ1-1	-	TRBV7-8	-
TGTGCCACGAGGAACAGGGGGACTGAAGCTTTCTTT	CATRNRGTEAFF	TRBJ1-1	TRBD1	TRBV6-1	-
TGTGCCAGCAGCCAAGATAGAAGGCTAGCGGGGGGATACAATGAGCAGTTCTTC	CASSQDRRLAGGYNEQFF	TRBJ2-1	TRBD2	TRBV3-1/TRBV3-2	once
TGTGCCAGCAGCGTCAGGGCTGGAAACACCATATATTTT	CASSVRAGNTIYF	TRBJ1-3	-	TRBV6-5	-
TGCGCCAGCCCCTTGGTGAGGGCCTCTGGAAACACCATATATTTT	CASPLVRASGNTIYF	TRBJ1-3	-	TRBV5-1	-
TGTGCCAGCTCGACAGGGACTGGAAACACCATATATTTT	CASSTGTGNTIYF	TRBJ1-3	TRBD1	TRBV2	few
TGCGCCAGCAGCCTGGAGAGAAGGAGTGCCACTGAAGCTTTCTTT	CASSLERRSATEAFF	TRBJ1-1	-	TRBV5-1	-
TGTGCCAGCAGTAAGCTAGCGGGATCCTACAATGAGCAGTTCTTC	CASSKLAGSYNEQFF	TRBJ2-1	TRBD2	TRBV6-4	-
TGTGCCAGCAGCCAAGACAGGGGCAATCAGCCCCAGCATTTT	CASSQDRGNQPQHF	TRBJ1-5	-	TRBV4-2	-
TGCAGTGCTAGTCGTCGGAATGAAAAACTGTTTTTT	CSASRRNEKLFF	TRBJ1-4	-	TRBV20-1	-
TGTGCCTGGAGTCCAGGGGGTACGTCCTATGGCTACACCTTC	CAWSPGGTSYGYTF	TRBJ1-2	TRBD1	TRBV30	-
TGTGCCAGCAGGTCAGGCAGGGGCCTTTCTGGGGCCAACGTCCTGACTTTC	CASRSGRGLSGANVLTF	TRBJ2-6	-	TRBV27	-
TGTGCCAGCTCACCACAAGGACAGGGGGCTTGGGCTTTCTTT	CASSPQGQGAWAFF	TRBJ1-1	TRBD1	TRBV18	-
TGTGCCAGCAGTATAAGCGGGAGGGCCATGGTGCCCTACGAGCAGTACTTC	CASSISGRAMVPYEQYF	TRBJ2-7	TRBD2	TRBV2	-
TGTGCCAGCAGCTGGACTGTCGATGAGCAGTTCTTC	CASSWTVDEQFF	TRBJ2-1	-	TRBV7-2	-
TGTGCCAGCAGTTACTCGAGACAGGGGGACGGTGGCTACACCTTC	CASSYSRQGDGGYTF	TRBJ1-2	TRBD1	TRBV6-5	-
TGTGCCAGCAGCTTAGCGGTCGCTACCGGCACAGATACGCAGTATTTT	CASSLAVATGTDTQYF	TRBJ2-3	-	TRBV7-9	-
TGTGCCTGGAGTTCGGGACTTGATAATTCACCCCTCCACTTT	CAWSSGLDNSPLHF	TRBJ1-6	-	TRBV30	-
TGTGCCAGCAGTGAGATATCAATCGGTCAGCCCCAGCATTTT	CASSEISIGQPQHF	TRBJ1-5	-	TRBV2	once
TGTGCCAGCAGCTTAGGGGGGGGCTCCTACGAGCAGTACTTC	CASSLGGGSYEQYF	TRBJ2-7	TRBD2	TRBV7-2	-
TGTGCCAGCAGCCCGACGAGGACTAGCGGGAGTGGGACAGATACGCAGTATTTT	CASSPTRTSGSGTDTQYF	TRBJ2-3	TRBD2	TRBV11-2	-
TGTGCCAGCAGCTTAGGACAGGGGATGGGCTACACCTTC	CASSLGQGMGYTF	TRBJ1-2	TRBD1	TRBV7-2	-
TGTGCCAGCTTACCCAGACAGGGGGGCAACTATGGCTACACCTTC	CASLPRQGGNYGYTF	TRBJ1-2	TRBD1	TRBV18	-
TGTGCCAGCAGTGGTGGACAGGGGGCGAACAATCAGCCCCAGCATTTT	CASSGGQGANNQPQHF	TRBJ1-5	TRBD1	TRBV2	-
TGTGCCAGCAGAACCCTCTCCGGGAGGTCCTACGAGCAGTACTTC	CASRTLSGRSYEQYF	TRBJ2-7	TRBD2	TRBV2	-
TGTGCCAGCAGCCCCCCCCGGGGGGGGACTGAAGCTTTCTTT	CASSPPRGGTEAFF	TRBJ1-1	-	TRBV7-9	-
TGTGCCAGTAGTATCGGGCCAGGGAATGGCTACACCTTC	CASSIGPGNGYTF	TRBJ1-2	-	TRBV19	once
TGTGCCAGCTCTCCCCAGGGAATAGGAAACACCATATATTTT	CASSPQGIGNTIYF	TRBJ1-3	-	TRBV18	-
TGCGCCAGCAGCCAAACAGGATCTGGAAACACCATATATTTT	CASSQTGSGNTIYF	TRBJ1-3	-	TRBV4-3	-
TGTGCCAGCAGCCAAATCACAGGGAACTATGGCTACACCTTC	CASSQITGNYGYTF	TRBJ1-2	-	TRBV7-2	-
TGCAGCGGGGTCTGGGGCTGGGAGACCCAGTACTTC	CSGVWGWETQYF	TRBJ2-5	-	TRBV29-1	-
TGTGCCAGCTCTCTCGACAGGTCCTCTGGAAACACCATATATTTT	CASSLDRSSGNTIYF	TRBJ1-3	-	TRBV18	-
TGTGCCAGCGGCCGGACAGGGGTCAGCAATGAGCAGTTCTTC	CASGRTGVSNEQFF	TRBJ2-1	TRBD1	TRBV7-2	-
TGTGCCAGCTCACAAGGGACTTCCGGGGGTCCTAACTATGGCTACACCTTC	CASSQGTSGGPNYGYTF	TRBJ1-2	-	TRBV18	-
TGTGCCAGCCAGACTAATCAGCCCCAGCATTTT	CASQTNQPQHF	TRBJ1-5	-	TRBV6-5	-
TGTGCCAGCACCGGGGGACAGGGCTCTGGAAACACCATATATTTT	CASTGGQGSGNTIYF	TRBJ1-3	TRBD1	TRBV6-5	-
TGCGCCAGCAGCTTGGGAGCAACTAATGAAAAACTGTTTTTT	CASSLGATNEKLFF	TRBJ1-4	-	TRBV5-1	few
TGTGCTAGTGGTTTGGTACGGGGACAGGGGTTGGGCACTGAAGCTTTCTTT	CASGLVRGQGLGTEAFF	TRBJ1-1	TRBD1	TRBV12-5	-
TGTGCCAGCTCACCCTGGGAGGGGAGCTCCTACGAGCAGTACTTC	CASSPWEGSSYEQYF	TRBJ2-7	TRBD2	TRBV18	-
TGTGCCAGCAGCCTCGAACCGAACACGGAAGCTTTCTTT	CASSLEPNTEAFF	TRBJ1-1	-	TRBV9	once
TGTGCCAGCAGTCGTAAAAGCGGGAGCAGAGTTGCTGATACGCAGTATTTT	CASSRKSGSRVADTQYF	TRBJ2-3	TRBD2	TRBV5-4	-
TGTGCCAGCAGCTTAGGTTGGACAGATGGGTCGGGCTATGGCTACACCTTC	CASSLGWTDGSGYGYTF	TRBJ1-2	-	TRBV7-9	-
TGTGCCAGCAGCTGGGGCGTAGGGATCTATCAGCCCCAGCATTTT	CASSWGVGIYQPQHF	TRBJ1-5	-	TRBV7-2	-
TGCGCCAGCAGCTCTGGACAGGGGGCGCTGGTGACTGAAGCTTTCTTT	CASSSGQGALVTEAFF	TRBJ1-1	TRBD1	TRBV5-1	few
TGTGCCAGCAGCTTAGGCAGGGGAAGGGATTCACCCCTCCACTTT	CASSLGRGRDSPLHF	TRBJ1-6	-	TRBV7-6	-
TGTGCCAGCAGGCCTGGCAGGGCCGCGAAAATCGAGCAGTACTTC	CASRPGRAAKIEQYF	TRBJ2-7	-	TRBV27	-
TGTGCCAGCCTTTCGCAGATACAAGAGACCCAGTACTTC	CASLSQIQETQYF	TRBJ2-5	-	TRBV6-5	once
TGTGCCAGCAGCGACAGGGGGCGCGAGGAAGCTTTCTTT	CASSDRGREEAFF	TRBJ1-1	TRBD1	TRBV2	-
TGTGCCAGCAGCTCAGGGGGCTCGGGTGGCTACACCTTC	CASSSGGSGGYTF	TRBJ1-2	TRBD1	TRBV5-4	-